This T cell receptor (beta chain) is drawn from a study of T cell responses to AZD1222 COVID-19 vaccine (dated by TCRdb to about 2021). Broadly, across the study: AZD1222 recipients whose second dose came at about 4 weeks and those whose second dose came at about 12 weeks were combined into one group, since spike-specific TCR depth and breadth did not differ between the two schedules. A total of over 230 trial participants underwent TCR sequencing, of whom 207 received two doses of AZD1222 and about 25 received two doses of the MenACWY control vaccine. Enrollment into the trials was organized by age into subgroups of 18-55, 56-69 and 70-plus years, and those subgroups contained around 150, 28 and 57 TCR-sequenced participants, respectively.

What the research found in general, with its limitations: Conclusions about previously exposed vaccinees are limited because only six or seven AZD1222 recipients were SARS-CoV-2 seropositive at baseline. Reportedly, almost half of the unique spike-specific TCRs recognized epitopes lying outside the regions that are mutated in the B.1.351 and B.1.1.7 variants. No day 14 peak-response samples were available, so repertoires were characterized only after the peak T cell response. Spike-specific TCR breadth and depth rose significantly after two AZD1222 doses compared with day 0 and with MenACWY recipients. The whole spike protein was spanned by vaccine-associated CD4 TCRs, and dominant responses were seen in regions 160-218 and 743-854. In the small 56-69-year group, the increase in depth fell short of significance, most likely because of low power. Most participants were white British and females outnumbered males, and the authors suggested that clonal diversity may have been underestimated.

The CDR3 regions of human TCRbeta chains were analyzed by immunosequencing. From the authors' description of their analysis: Repertoire TCRs were matched against a reference library of SARS-CoV-2-specific TCRs generated with the MIRA antigen-specificity platform. Breadth was defined as the fraction of unique TCRs that were SARS-CoV-2-associated. Depth was defined as the fraction of total T cells that were SARS-CoV-2-associated. Using the MIRA data, each spike-specific TCR was mapped to the spike region that the TCR reacts to and placed in a CD4 or CD8 class. Log10-transformed breadth and depth values were compared by one-way ANOVA with Sidak's multiple comparisons tests. The source is immuneACCESS, and TCRdb retained only in-frame sequences with V and J called. Part of the clones is not carried over; for the studies checked, unresolved V genes explain less than half of this, and the remainder is unexplained. V, J and clone size reflect that table, while D and trimming were determined from the DNA. The sample records around 130,000 clones, 85% to 95% of which are singletons. The top ten hold 4.5% to 6% of the sample.

Trimming costs V 0 bases and J 8 bases, and their ends lie 16 bases apart. There are 15 amino acids in the CDR3, from cysteine to phenylalanine inclusive. The CDR3 DNA has 45 bases and is translated from base 1. CDR1 and CDR2 are read off the germline V gene (reference sequence) as LGHDT and YNNKEL. A remark on this clone: Its antigen is unknown. No much larger clone exists at a distance of one base, and base qualities are not known.

This specimen's time point label, interpreted: baseline before first vaccination. Samples from vaccinated people were obtained from the UK trials COV001 and COV002, which included a single-blind randomized controlled phase 2/3 trial of AZD1222 (ChAdOx1 nCoV-19) in healthy adults. Trial participant PBMC samples were collected at day 0 and day 28 after the second dose for TCRbeta chain sequencing. The chain is encoded by TRBV3-1 (or the pseudogene TRBV3-2) joined to TRBJ1-2; the D segment cannot be called with confidence. Specimen: peripheral blood, collected on day 0 of AZD1222 vaccination. The TCR sequence derives from an adult in good health. The DNA sequence is TGTGCCAGCAGCCAAGATGCCCCGTTGGAGGCCGGCTACACCTTC. Its protein reads: CASSQDAPLEAGYTF.